This is a list of T cell receptor beta chains from one sample in a study of T cells in Graves' hyperthyroidism and ophthalmopathy. MiXCR was run by TCRdb on the multiplex PCR reads, yielding one entry per CDR3 protein. The table includes hundreds of thousands of distinct CDR3 sequences, 15% to 20% detected once. Sequences were obtained from blood. These receptors all stem from a woman aged 18-29 years with Graves' hyperthyroidism. The CDR3 runs from the conserved cysteine through the conserved F or W. D genes are given only for firm matches. Clone size, where shown, is once, few, many, or a class for clones that have expanded.

v_call,d_call,j_call,clone_size,cdr3_aa,cdr3_nt
TRBV3-1,.,TRBJ1-1,.,CASSQSIMNTVAFF,TGTGCCAGCAGTCAATCGATTATGAACACTGTAGCTTTCTTT
TRBV3-1,.,TRBJ2-7,few,CASRRGSSHEQYF,TGTGCCAGCAGGCGCGGTTCGTCCCACGAGCAGTACTTC
TRBV12-3/TRBV12-4,.,TRBJ1-1,many,CASSFGGFSTEAFF,TGTGCCAGCAGTTTTGGGGGTTTTAGCACTGAAGCTTTCTTT
TRBV14,.,TRBJ2-1,few,CASSQSGYYNEQFF,TGTGCCAGCAGCCAAAGTGGCTACTACAATGAGCAGTTCTTC
TRBV2,.,TRBJ2-7,.,CASSGLTQSSYEQYF,TGTGCCAGCAGTGGTCTTACCCAAAGCTCCTACGAGCAGTACTTC
TRBV27,.,TRBJ2-5,.,CASSLSGGGRGETQYF,TGTGCCAGCAGTTTATCGGGAGGGGGCAGGGGAGAGACCCAGTACTTC
TRBV27,TRBD2,TRBJ2-3,.,CASSLRLAGTDTQYF,TGTGCCAGCAGTTTGAGACTAGCGGGGACAGATACGCAGTATTTT
TRBV2,.,TRBJ2-5,many,CASILPQETQYF,TGTGCCAGCATTCTGCCGCAAGAGACCCAGTACTTC
TRBV2,.,TRBJ2-7,many,CASSGGTVRSYEQYF,TGTGCCAGCAGTGGTGGCACCGTCAGATCCTACGAGCAGTACTTC
TRBV7-8,TRBD2,TRBJ2-7,many,CASSLGGGGLIYEQYF,TGTGCCAGCAGCTTAGGGGGCGGGGGTCTTATTTACGAGCAGTACTTC
TRBV9,TRBD2,TRBJ2-7,.,CASSVSPSLAGGFYEQYF,TGTGCCAGCAGCGTTTCCCCTTCGCTGGCGGGGGGATTCTACGAGCAGTACTTC
TRBV20-1,TRBD1,TRBJ2-3,many,CSARDIGAGGITDTQYF,TGCAGTGCTAGAGATATCGGGGCAGGGGGTATTACAGATACGCAGTATTTT
TRBV10-2,.,TRBJ2-3,many,CASSEPAHSTDTQYF,TGCGCCAGCAGTGAGCCAGCCCATAGCACAGATACGCAGTATTTT
TRBV20-1,TRBD2,TRBJ2-2,few,CSAPSGRANTGELFF,TGCAGTGCCCCTAGCGGGAGGGCCAACACCGGGGAGCTGTTTTTT
TRBV6-1,TRBD1,TRBJ2-6,few,CASRRTGAGANVLTF,TGTGCCAGCAGACGAACAGGGGCTGGGGCCAACGTCCTGACTTTC
TRBV4-2,.,TRBJ1-3,few,CASSQEGVPGNTIYF,TGTGCCAGCAGCCAAGAGGGGGTCCCTGGAAACACCATATATTTT
TRBV30,.,TRBJ1-5,many,CAWSVDRRQPQHF,TGTGCCTGGAGTGTAGACCGGCGTCAGCCCCAGCATTTT
TRBV18,TRBD1,TRBJ2-1,many,CASSGDRGSYNEQFF,TGTGCCAGCTCAGGGGACAGGGGTTCATACAATGAGCAGTTCTTC
TRBV27,.,TRBJ1-1,few,CASSKLLTGETSRTEAFF,TGTGCCAGCAGTAAACTCCTGACAGGCGAGACGTCGAGGACTGAAGCTTTCTTT
TRBV13,.,TRBJ1-1,few,CASSPERGSTEAFF,TGTGCCAGCAGCCCCGAGCGCGGGAGCACTGAAGCTTTCTTT
TRBV7-9,TRBD1,TRBJ1-4,.,CASLQGAGEKLFF,TGTGCCAGCTTACAGGGGGCGGGTGAAAAACTGTTTTTT
TRBV27,TRBD1,TRBJ1-6,.,CASSLYGLPGTVSELHSPLHF,TGTGCCAGCAGTTTATACGGCCTTCCCGGGACAGTTTCCGAACTCCATTCACCCCTCCACTTT
TRBV30,TRBD2,TRBJ2-3,many,CAWRPSGNTDTQYF,TGTGCCTGGAGGCCTAGCGGCAACACAGATACGCAGTATTTT
TRBV2,TRBD2,TRBJ2-7,many,CASTYTSGYYEQYF,TGTGCCAGCACGTATACTAGCGGCTACTACGAGCAGTACTTC
TRBV12-3/TRBV12-4,.,TRBJ2-2,.,CASSLALGGLTGELFF,TGTGCCAGCAGTTTAGCGCTCGGAGGGTTGACCGGGGAGCTGTTTTTT
TRBV5-1,.,TRBJ2-1,.,CASESGPPYNEQFF,TGCGCCAGCGAGAGCGGGCCCCCCTACAATGAGCAGTTCTTC
TRBV5-4,.,TRBJ2-7,.,CASSEVPRSGEQYF,TGTGCCAGCAGTGAGGTCCCTAGGTCTGGTGAGCAGTACTTC
TRBV30,.,TRBJ2-5,.,CAWSGLPPETQYF,TGTGCCTGGAGCGGCCTCCCACCAGAGACCCAGTACTTC
TRBV4-3,.,TRBJ1-4,.,CASSLAAGEAGKLFF,TGCGCCAGCAGCCTGGCAGCAGGCGAAGCGGGAAAACTGTTTTTT
TRBV20-1,TRBD2,TRBJ2-1,many,CSARRLAGLSYNEQFF,TGCAGTGCTAGAAGACTAGCGGGCCTCTCCTACAATGAGCAGTTCTTC
TRBV7-9,.,TRBJ1-2,many,CASSLSAGRDYGYTF,TGTGCCAGCAGCTTAAGTGCCGGACGGGACTATGGCTACACCTTC
TRBV7-9,.,TRBJ2-2,.,CASSLPGPVNTGELFF,TGTGCCAGCAGCTTGCCGGGACCGGTGAACACCGGGGAGCTGTTTTTT
TRBV29-1,.,TRBJ1-2,.,CSVGGGQIGYTF,TGCAGCGTTGGTGGGGGGCAGATTGGCTACACCTTC
TRBV27,.,TRBJ2-5,many,CASSLSGETQYF,TGTGCTAGCAGCTTATCTGGGGAGACCCAGTACTTC
TRBV6-1,.,TRBJ1-5,.,CASSMGYQPQHF,TGTGCCAGCAGCATGGGGTATCAGCCCCAGCATTTT
TRBV20-1,.,TRBJ1-1,.,CSARDDGGRTNTEAFF,TGCAGTGCTAGAGATGATGGGGGCAGAACGAACACTGAAGCTTTCTTT
TRBV18,.,TRBJ2-3,few,CASSPLSQPFRTDTQYF,TGTGCCAGCTCACCCCTGTCTCAGCCCTTCCGCACAGATACGCAGTATTTT
TRBV20-1,.,TRBJ2-7,many,CSARETLRGQYF,TGCAGTGCTAGAGAGACCCTCCGTGGGCAGTACTTC
TRBV20-1,.,TRBJ1-4,.,CSARDFRGGEKLFF,TGCAGTGCTAGAGATTTCAGGGGCGGTGAAAAACTGTTTTTT
TRBV19,TRBD1,TRBJ2-5,.,CASSISRDRNQETQYF,TGTGCCAGTAGTATCAGTAGGGACAGGAACCAAGAGACCCAGTACTTC
TRBV5-1,.,TRBJ1-6,.,CASSLAGISYNSPLHF,TGCGCCAGCAGCTTGGCCGGGATTAGCTATAATTCACCCCTCCACTTT
TRBV19,TRBD2,TRBJ2-3,few,CASMPVRGRAVNTQYF,TGTGCCAGTATGCCGGTGAGAGGGAGGGCCGTAAATACGCAGTATTTT
TRBV2,.,TRBJ2-7,.,CASRIQILYEQYF,TGTGCCAGCAGGATCCAGATTCTCTACGAGCAGTACTTC
TRBV5-4,TRBD2,TRBJ2-5,many,CASSTGTSQETQYF,TGTGCCAGCAGCACCGGGACTAGCCAAGAGACCCAGTACTTC
TRBV6-6,.,TRBJ1-1,many,CASSYIGNTEAFF,TGTGCCAGCAGTTACATAGGGAACACTGAAGCTTTCTTT
TRBV7-9,.,TRBJ2-7,.,CASSLGITGYEQYF,TGTGCCAGCAGCTTGGGGATAACGGGGTACGAGCAGTACTTC
TRBV27,.,TRBJ2-1,.,CACSLGGRAYNEQFF,TGTGCCTGCAGTTTAGGGGGGAGGGCCTACAATGAGCAGTTCTTC
TRBV5-8,.,TRBJ1-5,few,CASSLAKGPYSNQPQHF,TGTGCCAGCAGTCTGGCCAAGGGTCCATATAGCAATCAGCCCCAGCATTTT
TRBV7-2,.,TRBJ2-2,.,CASSPEWVTGELFF,TGTGCCAGCAGCCCCGAGTGGGTCACCGGGGAGCTGTTTTTT
TRBV7-9,.,TRBJ1-1,.,CASSLGLGGGTEAFF,TGTGCCAGCAGCCTGGGATTGGGAGGGGGCACTGAAGCTTTCTTT